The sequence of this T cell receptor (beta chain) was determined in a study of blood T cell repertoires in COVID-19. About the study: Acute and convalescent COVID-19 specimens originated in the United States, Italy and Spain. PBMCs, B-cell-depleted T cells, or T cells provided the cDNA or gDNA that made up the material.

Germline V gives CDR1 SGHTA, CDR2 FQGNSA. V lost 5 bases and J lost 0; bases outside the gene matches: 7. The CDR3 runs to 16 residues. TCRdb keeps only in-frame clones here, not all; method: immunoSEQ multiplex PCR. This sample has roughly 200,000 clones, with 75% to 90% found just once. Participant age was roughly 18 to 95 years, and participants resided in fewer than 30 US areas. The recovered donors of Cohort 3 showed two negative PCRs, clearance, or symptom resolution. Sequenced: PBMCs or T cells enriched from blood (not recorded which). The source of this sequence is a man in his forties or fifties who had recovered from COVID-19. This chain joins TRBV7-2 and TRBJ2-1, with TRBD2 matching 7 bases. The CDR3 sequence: CASSPLAGSSYNEQFF. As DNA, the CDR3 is TGTGCCAGCAGCCCGTTAGCGGGTAGCTCCTACAATGAGCAGTTCTTC.